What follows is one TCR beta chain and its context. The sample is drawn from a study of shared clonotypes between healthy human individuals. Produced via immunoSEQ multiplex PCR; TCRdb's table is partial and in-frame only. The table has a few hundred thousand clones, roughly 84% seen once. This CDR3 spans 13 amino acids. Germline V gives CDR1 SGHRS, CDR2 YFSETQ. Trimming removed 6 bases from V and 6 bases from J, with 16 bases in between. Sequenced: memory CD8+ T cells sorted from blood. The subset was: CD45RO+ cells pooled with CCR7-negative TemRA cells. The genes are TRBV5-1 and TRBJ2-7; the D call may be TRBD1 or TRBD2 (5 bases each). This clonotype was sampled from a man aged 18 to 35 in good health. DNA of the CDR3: TGCGCCAGCACCTGGGACGTAGGATTCGAGCAGTACTTC. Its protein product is CASTWDVGFEQYF.